This TCR beta chain was documented in a study of T cells in pancreatic ductal adenocarcinoma. Study-wide results and caveats: No significant tumor-blood clonality difference; means were about 0.1 and 0.07. Compared with tumor, blood showed more total productive templates and around 8-fold more clonotypes. Enrichment of CD45RO+ effector over naive T cells in tumors may bias clonality.

Surgery without prior neoadjuvant therapy was the treatment of the selected pancreatic ductal adenocarcinoma patients. The V gene's germline CDR1 is SEHNR and CDR2 FQNEAQ (reference sequence). The CDR3 is 12 amino acids. Comments on this clone: As yet, its antigen is unknown.

This table comes from immunoSEQ multiplex PCR, and its TCRdb copy is limited to in-frame clones, with some not included. The sample holds over 85,000 clones, about 95% seen once. The sample comprised PBMCs. The V and J genes are TRBV7-9 and TRBJ2-7; 7 nucleotides agree with TRBD1. This TCR derives from a human donor with pancreatic ductal adenocarcinoma. The CDR3 here is CAAGGTTYEQYF. CDR3 nucleotide sequence: TGTGCAGCAGGGGGTACAACCTACGAGCAGTACTTC.